Listed below are T cell receptor beta chains from one sample, sequenced in a study of a mutant IDH1 vaccine in newly diagnosed glioma. Which antigens these TCRs recognize remains unknown. Sequenced by immunoSEQ multiplex PCR; TCRdb stores in-frame clones only, minus some. The profile shows over 60,000 clones, 80% to 90% of them singletons. This sample comprised PBMCs, obtained from a glioma patient whose treatment included an IDH1 peptide vaccine. These receptors all come from a man aged 35-49 years with glioma. The CDR3 runs from the conserved cysteine through the conserved F or W. The D gene is left open where the match is weak.

d_call j_call v_call cdr3_length cdr3_aa
TRBD2 TRBJ2-5 TRBV4-1 18 CASSKGAGLAGEGETQYF
. TRBJ2-3 TRBV9 14 CASSSAGAPDTQYF
TRBD1 TRBJ1-5 TRBV5-1 14 CASSTTGADQPQHF
TRBD1 TRBJ1-1 TRBV13 14 CASSLYRGDTEAFF
TRBD1 TRBJ2-2 TRBV6-1 15 CASSEGQGWTGELFF
TRBD1 TRBJ2-6 TRBV7-9 15 CASSPTTGRANVLTF
TRBD1 TRBJ1-5 TRBV5-4 14 CASSLRDRPLPQHF
. TRBJ2-7 TRBV21-1 16 CASPKVRLRSPYEQYF
TRBD2 TRBJ2-1 TRBV9 15 CASSVAGRPYNEQFF
TRBD1 TRBJ1-2 TRBV5-1 12 CASSSGGHGYTF
TRBD2 TRBJ2-1 TRBV7-9 14 CASSHGTRHNEQFF
. TRBJ2-7 TRBV6-1 12 CASTLPPYEQYF
. TRBJ1-2 TRBV11-2 15 CASSFQPGLNYGYTF
. TRBJ1-1 TRBV29-1 13 CSVEEAVNTEAFF
. TRBJ2-1 TRBV10-3 15 CAISESAGAYNEQFF
TRBD1 TRBJ2-5 TRBV5-1 14 CASSAGQGSETQYF
. TRBJ1-5 TRBV19 13 CASSSDRRQPQHF
. TRBJ2-5 TRBV9 12 CASSPGGETQYF
. TRBJ2-3 TRBV5-1 15 CASSLETARTDTQYF
. TRBJ1-3 TRBV4-1 15 CASSQVGVSGNTIYF
. TRBJ2-5 TRBV19 13 CASSIMDAETQYF
. TRBJ2-7 TRBV9 14 CASSVGGSSYEQYF
. TRBJ2-3 TRBV19 13 CASSMGRTDTQYF
TRBD2 TRBJ2-7 TRBV30 13 CAWSVAGTYEQYF
TRBD2 TRBJ2-3 TRBV4-2 15 CASSQVAGTTDTQYF
. TRBJ2-7 TRBV27 15 CASRNPVSSSYEQYF
. TRBJ2-1 TRBV6-5 15 CASTGGLAARNEQFF
TRBD1 TRBJ2-1 TRBV15 16 CATSRDRDRASNEQFF
. TRBJ1-3 TRBV9 16 CASSVGGTGFGNTIYF
. TRBJ2-2 TRBV11-2 15 CASSIAGDNTGELFF
. TRBJ2-7 TRBV10-3 13 CAISVGAGYEQYF
. TRBJ2-4 TRBV7-2 12 CASSLAENIQYF
. TRBJ2-1 TRBV10-3 18 CAISEPTKPAETYNEQFF
. TRBJ2-7 TRBV5-1 13 CASSPDLNYEQYF
TRBD1 TRBJ2-2 TRBV29-1 15 CSGRRQGAGTGELFF
TRBD2 TRBJ2-5 TRBV4-2 13 CASSQSGTSNQYF
. TRBJ1-2 TRBV30 12 CAWTWSGDGYTF
TRBD1 TRBJ1-2 TRBV14 13 CASSLRQGSDYTF
. TRBJ1-1 TRBV19 15 CASSIDFGNPTEAFF
TRBD1 TRBJ1-5 TRBV7-2 15 CASSKTGLSNQPQHF
. TRBJ1-1 TRBV7-9 17 CASSLTGFNLRNTEAFF
TRBD1 TRBJ2-5 TRBV11-2 13 CASLPTGEETQYF
. TRBJ2-7 TRBV25-1 13 CASSEGGPYEQYF
. TRBJ1-5 TRBV30 13 CAWSGGSNQPQHF
TRBD2 TRBJ2-5 TRBV7-2 13 CASSRGGQETQYF
TRBD2 TRBJ2-5 TRBV7-6 15 CASRGSGGVQETQYF
TRBD1 TRBJ2-3 TRBV12-5 15 CASGAGTGGPDTQYF
. TRBJ2-5 TRBV5-4 12 CASSVTTGNRYF
. TRBJ1-1 TRBV5-1 14 CASSLQLRNTEAFF
TRBD1 TRBJ1-2 TRBV2 14 CASRVDRVGYGYTF
. TRBJ2-5 TRBV7-6 15 CASSLTGRFGETQYF